The 25 T cell receptor beta chains listed next were all sequenced from one sample in a study of T cells in Graves' hyperthyroidism and ophthalmopathy. The TCR beta CDR3 regions underwent amplification using RNA transcripts as the source. The TCR CDR3 first-round RT-PCR relied on the HTBI primer set. TCRdb independently ran MiXCR on the multiplex PCR reads; one entry per CDR3 protein. There are almost 250,000 distinct CDR3 sequences in the sample; approximately 24% occur only once, and approximately 35% lies in the top ten. The sequenced material came from blood. These receptors were collected from a woman between 35 and 50 years old with Graves' ophthalmopathy.

The sample holds many counts of this clonotype. The chain carries TRBV7-9 and TRBJ2-7, with 10 bases lining up with TRBD1. The CDR3 contains 14 residues. In germline, CDR1 is SEHNR, CDR2 FQNEAQ (reference sequence). V was clipped by 4 bases and J by 5 bases; unmatched bases: 5. In DNA, the CDR3 is TGTGCCAGCAGCTGTAGTGGGACAGGGGACGAGCAGTACTTC. This sequence encodes CASSCSGTGDEQYF.

J is TRBJ2-7 and V is TRBV6-5, with 7 bases matching TRBD1. The CDR3 has 15 residues. Germline CDR1 reads MNHEY; CDR2 reads SVGAGI. V lost 3 bases and J lost 7; bases outside the gene matches: 12. CDR3 bases: TGTGCCAGCAGTTATCTGGGGACAGCGGTGGGGGAGCAGTACTTC. This codes for CASSYLGTAVGEQYF.

This chain joins TRBV7-8 and TRBJ1-2; 9 bases are a match to TRBD1. Trimming removed 4 bases from V and 8 bases from J; junction bases left unmatched: 14. Germline V gene lookup returns CDR1 SGHVS and CDR2 FQNEAQ. This CDR3 contains 16 residues. The CDR3 DNA is TGTGCCAGCAGCTCCGTAGGTGCGGGACAGGGTTTGGGCTACACCTTC. It translates to CASSSVGAGQGLGYTF. The full variable domain, rest sourced from reference TRBV7-8 and TRBJ1-2, is GAGVSQSPRYKVAKRGQDVALRCDPISGHVSLFWYQQALGQGPEFLTYFQNEAQLDKSGLPSDRFFAERPEGSVSTLKIQRTQQEDSAVYLCASSSVGAGQGLGYTFGSGTRLTVV.

The V gene is TRBV6-1, the J gene TRBJ1-1, with unresolved D. Trimming took 8 bases from V and 0 from J, leaving 10 bases between them. CDR1 and CDR2 (germline): MNHNS, SASEGT. The CDR3 has 13 amino acids. The CDR3 DNA follows: TGTGCCAGCGGAGTGAATATGAACACTGAAGCTTTCTTT. It codes for CASGVNMNTEAFF.

The V call is TRBV12-3 or TRBV12-4, the J call TRBJ1-1, with 7 bases matching TRBD1. J gave up 2 bases and V 6 bases, and 6 bases lay outside the gene matches. The CDR3 extends over 14 amino acids. CDR3 sequence (DNA): TGTGCCAGCAGCCGAACAGGGGACAACACTGAAGCTTTCTTT. It codes for CASSRTGDNTEAFF.

V usage is TRBV12-3 or TRBV12-4 and J usage is TRBJ2-7, with D tentatively TRBD1 or TRBD2 (5 bases each). The germline V and J ends were trimmed by 5 bases and 6 bases, with 11 bases remaining between them. The CDR3 loop spans 12 amino acids. As DNA, the CDR3 is TGTGCCAGCAGTCGACTGGGGGTCGAGCAGTACTTC. Translating it yields CASSRLGVEQYF.

This chain connects TRBV6-2 or TRBV6-3 to TRBJ1-5, with a tentative D call TRBD1 (6 bases). The germline gives CDR1 MNHEY, CDR2 SVGEGT. V was pared by 5 bases and J by 4 bases, with 15 bases between. There are 15 residues in the CDR3. The CDR3 sequence is CASSRGAQGNQPQHF. DNA for the CDR3: TGTGCCAGCAGTCGCGGAGCACAGGGTAATCAGCCCCAGCATTTT.

This clonotype was observed a handful of times. The rearrangement links TRBV7-9 to TRBJ2-7; no reliable D call. Germline V lookup: CDR1 SEHNR, CDR2 FQNEAQ (reference sequence). The ends were cut back, 3 bases at V and 4 bases at J, with 13 bases in the middle. The CDR3 extends over 14 amino acids. In DNA form, the CDR3 reads TGTGCCAGCAGCTTGGGGTATCCTGGATACGAGCAGTACTTC. It codes for CASSLGYPGYEQYF.

This clonotype showed up many times. The chain employs TRBV28 and TRBJ2-7, with D possibly matching TRBD1 (6 bases). Trimming pared 3 bases from V and 3 bases from J, leaving 12 bases between. Per germline, CDR1 MDHEN and CDR2 SYDVKM. This CDR3 has 14 residues. This CDR3 is CASSFAGAVYEQYF. CDR3 nucleotide sequence: TGTGCCAGCAGTTTCGCAGGGGCGGTCTACGAGCAGTACTTC.

This clonotype was detected only a few times. V and J are TRBV6-2 or TRBV6-3 and TRBJ2-7; TRBD1 might be the D (6 bases). Trimming stripped 5 bases from V and 4 bases from J, with 15 bases between. Germline V gives CDR1 MNHEY, CDR2 SVGEGT. This CDR3 region has 14 residues. The CDR3 DNA sequence: TGTGCCAGCAGTACGGGACACCGACCTTACGAGCAGTACTTC. This translates into CASSTGHRPYEQYF.

This clonotype was recorded at least ten times. The rearrangement joins TRBV28 to TRBJ2-7, with 8 bases identical to TRBD1. J was trimmed by 0 bases and V by 2 bases; bases with no gene match: 6. This CDR3 is 16 amino acids long. The germline V gene encodes CDR1 MDHEN and CDR2 SYDVKM. The CDR3 DNA reads TGTGCCAGCAGTTTAATTGAGACAGGGGTCTCCTACGAGCAGTACTTC. It is translated as CASSLIETGVSYEQYF.

Many counts were recorded for this clonotype. The chain has TRBV27 and TRBJ2-7, with 8 bases matching TRBD1. This CDR3 is 16 amino acids long. V lost 0 bases, J lost 3 bases, and 7 bases stayed unmatched. The germline CDR1 and CDR2 sequences are MNHEY and SMNVEV (reference sequence). In DNA, the CDR3 is TGTGCCAGCAGTTTATCAGGGACAGGTGCGTTCTACGAGCAGTACTTC. Translating it yields CASSLSGTGAFYEQYF.

This clonotype was counted many times. This chain uses TRBV12-3 or TRBV12-4 with TRBJ1-5, with unresolved D. V was pared by 3 bases and J by 3 bases, with 12 bases between. This CDR3 has 15 residues. CDR3 amino acids: CASSLGRWANQPQHF. Written as DNA, the CDR3 is TGTGCCAGCAGTTTGGGCAGATGGGCCAATCAGCCCCAGCATTTT.

This clonotype was recorded many times. The J gene is TRBJ1-1, the V gene TRBV12-5, with D maybe TRBD1 (5 bases). The CDR3 covers 12 residues. The V gene lost 6 bases and the J gene lost 5 bases, with 10 bases spanning the gap. The V gene's germline CDR1 is LGHNT and CDR2 FRNRAP. The CDR3 sequence: CASGRSGTEAFF. Here the CDR3 DNA reads TGTGCTAGTGGCCGATCAGGGACTGAAGCTTTCTTT.

The chain is built from TRBV11-2 and TRBJ2-6; the D is unclear. Germline lookup yields CDR1 SGHAT and CDR2 FQNNGV. The CDR3 totals 13 residues. Trimming left V 8 bases short and J 2 bases short, with 7 bases between. CDR3 region: CASDQAGANVLTF. In DNA form, the CDR3 reads TGTGCCAGCGATCAAGCTGGGGCCAACGTCCTGACTTTC.

This clonotype has more than one count but fewer than ten. The genes are TRBV6-1 and TRBJ1-1; tentatively, D is TRBD1 (5 bases). CDR3 size: 13 residues. The germline gives CDR1 MNHNS, CDR2 SASEGT. Between the trimmed V and J ends, which lost 7 bases and 2 bases, there was a span of 11 bases. CDR3 residues: CASKEDSNTEAFF. DNA for the CDR3: TGTGCCAGCAAAGAAGACAGTAACACTGAAGCTTTCTTT.

This clonotype was observed a few times. V is TRBV3-1 and J is TRBJ2-2; tentative D call: TRBD1 (5 bases). In germline, CDR1 is LGHDT, CDR2 YNNKEL (reference sequence). Trimming shortened V by 0 bases and J by 6 bases, and 14 bases separated the two germline ends. The CDR3 contains 16 residues. In DNA form, the CDR3 reads TGTGCCAGCAGCCAAGATCTCAGGGCTTGGGCCGGGGAGCTGTTTTTT. Protein product: CASSQDLRAWAGELFF.

This clonotype has at least ten counts. The CDR3 nucleotides are TGTGCCAGCAGCTTAGCCGACACCGGGGAGCTGTTTTTT. This gives the protein CASSLADTGELFF. This chain uses TRBV7-8 with TRBJ2-2; D not certain. The CDR3 sequence is 13 residues long. The V gene's germline CDR1 is SGHVS and CDR2 FQNEAQ. V was pared by 0 bases and J by 3 bases, with 2 bases between.

Many counts were recorded for this clonotype. V gene TRBV5-1 combines with J gene TRBJ2-7; D ambiguous. Germline assignment: CDR1 SGHRS and CDR2 YFSETQ. V lost 1 base and J lost 1, with 12 bases in between. CDR3 size: 15 residues. In DNA, the CDR3 is TGCGCCAGCAGCTTGATGTACAGTTCATCCTACGAGCAGTACTTC. Translating gives CASSLMYSSSYEQYF.

The gene calls are TRBV28 and TRBJ2-5; D tentatively reads TRBD1 or TRBD2 (6 bases each). The V and J ends lost 6 bases and 4 bases respectively, with 18 bases between them. Per the germline V gene, CDR1 is MDHEN and CDR2 is SYDVKM. The CDR3 runs to 15 residues. CDR3 protein: CASRGAGSRGETQYF. The DNA for the CDR3 is TGTGCCAGCAGGGGGGCGGGGAGTAGAGGAGAGACCCAGTACTTC.

This clonotype was picked up many times. As the CDR3 is not closed by the conserved phenylalanine or tryptophan, this likely results from a read error. This chain uses TRBV3-1 with TRBJ1-2; possibly TRBD1 for D (5 bases). This CDR3 has 13 amino acids. V shed 6 bases and J shed 4 bases, with 12 bases lying between them. The germline CDR1 and CDR2 sequences are LGHDT and YNNKEL (reference sequence). CDR3 in amino acids: CASRRGTLYGYTL. DNA for the CDR3: TGTGCCAGCAGAAGAGGGACCCTCTATGGCTACACCCTC.

Ten or more counts support this clonotype. This sequence joins TRBV20-1 and TRBJ1-2, with TRBD1 identical over 7 bases. The CDR3 loop spans 13 amino acids. From germline, CDR1 is DFQATT and CDR2 SNEGSKA (reference sequence). Trimming removed 6 bases from V and 3 bases from J; junction bases left unmatched: 7. CDR3 bases: TGCAGTGCCACAACAGGGGCTTACTATGGCTACACCTTC. It is translated as CSATTGAYYGYTF.

This clonotype was observed many times. Here the CDR3 DNA reads TGTGCCAGCAGCTACGACAGGGGCTACTACGAGCAGTACTTC. It encodes CASSYDRGYYEQYF. V usage is TRBV7-2 and J usage is TRBJ2-7, with 8 positions matching TRBD1. The CDR3 loop spans 14 amino acids. Trimming at V came to 4 bases and at J to 3 bases, leaving 5 bases not matched to a gene. Looked up from germline, CDR1 is SGHTA and CDR2 is FQGNSA.

This chain connects TRBV27 to TRBJ1-1; D gene uncertain. The germline V and J ends were trimmed by 5 bases and 5 bases, with 21 bases remaining between them. The germline V gene has CDR1 MNHEY and CDR2 SMNVEV (reference sequence). The length of the CDR3 is 16 residues. Here the CDR3 reads CASSPNSGRPWTEAFF. For the CDR3, the DNA is TGTGCCAGCAGTCCTAACAGCGGACGCCCTTGGACTGAAGCTTTCTTT.

This clonotype came up many times. This chain connects TRBV5-1 to TRBJ2-7; maybe TRBD1 (6 bases). Germline CDR1 reads SGHRS; CDR2 reads YFSETQ. Trimming pared 3 bases from V and 4 bases from J, leaving 11 bases between. CDR3 length: 13 residues. This CDR3 is CASSSSQGYEQYF. The DNA for the CDR3 is TGCGCCAGCAGCTCTTCACAGGGTTACGAGCAGTACTTC. The full variable domain, rest sourced from reference TRBV5-1 and TRBJ2-7, is KAGVTQTPRYLIKTRGQQVTLSCSPISGHRSVSWYQQTPGQGLQFLFEYFSETQRNKGNFPGRFSGRQFSNSRSEMNVSTLELGDSALYLCASSSSQGYEQYFGPGTRLTVT.